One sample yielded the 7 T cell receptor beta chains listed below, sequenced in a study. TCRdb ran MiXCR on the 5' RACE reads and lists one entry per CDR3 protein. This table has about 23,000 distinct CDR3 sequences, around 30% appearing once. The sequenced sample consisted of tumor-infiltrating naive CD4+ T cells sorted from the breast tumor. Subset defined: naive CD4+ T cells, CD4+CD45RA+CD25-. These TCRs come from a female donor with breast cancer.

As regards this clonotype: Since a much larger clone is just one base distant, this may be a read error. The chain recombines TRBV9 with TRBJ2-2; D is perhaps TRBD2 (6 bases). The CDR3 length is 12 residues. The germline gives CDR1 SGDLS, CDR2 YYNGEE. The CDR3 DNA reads TGTGCCAGCAGCCTCGGCACCGGGGGGCTGTTTTTT. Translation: CASSLGTGGLFF. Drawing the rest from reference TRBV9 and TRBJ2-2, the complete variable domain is DSGVTQTPKHLITATGQRVTLRCSPRSGDLSVYWYQQSLDQGLQFLIQYYNGEERAKGNILERFSAQQFPDLHSELNLSSLELGDSALYFCASSLGTGGLFFGEGSRLTVL.

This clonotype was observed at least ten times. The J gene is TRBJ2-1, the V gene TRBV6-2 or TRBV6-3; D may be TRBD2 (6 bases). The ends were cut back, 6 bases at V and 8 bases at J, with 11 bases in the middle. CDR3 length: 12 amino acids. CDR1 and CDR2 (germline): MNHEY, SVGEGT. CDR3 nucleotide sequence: TGTGCCAGCAGGGAGGGAGCCTATGAGCAGTTCTTC. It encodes CASREGAYEQFF.

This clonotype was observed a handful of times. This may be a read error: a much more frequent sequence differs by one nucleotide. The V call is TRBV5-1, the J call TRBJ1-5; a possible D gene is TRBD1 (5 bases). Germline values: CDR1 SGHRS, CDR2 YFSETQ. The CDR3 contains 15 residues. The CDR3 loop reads CASSLYQGFNRPQHF. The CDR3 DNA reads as TGCGCCAGCAGCTTGTATCAGGGATTCAATCGGCCCCAGCATTTT.

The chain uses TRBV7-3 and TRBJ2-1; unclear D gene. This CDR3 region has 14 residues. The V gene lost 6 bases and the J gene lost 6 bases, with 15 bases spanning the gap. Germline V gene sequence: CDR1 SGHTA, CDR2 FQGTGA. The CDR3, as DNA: TGTGCCAGCAGTCAGCGAACTTCGTTCAATGAGCAGTTCTTC. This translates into CASSQRTSFNEQFF.

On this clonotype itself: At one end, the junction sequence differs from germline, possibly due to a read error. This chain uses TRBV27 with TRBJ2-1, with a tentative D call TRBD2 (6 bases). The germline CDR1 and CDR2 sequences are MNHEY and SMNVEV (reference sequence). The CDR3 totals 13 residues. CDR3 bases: TGTGCCAGCAGTTTGCCGGGACTCCATGAGCAGCTCTTC. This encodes CASSLPGLHEQLF.

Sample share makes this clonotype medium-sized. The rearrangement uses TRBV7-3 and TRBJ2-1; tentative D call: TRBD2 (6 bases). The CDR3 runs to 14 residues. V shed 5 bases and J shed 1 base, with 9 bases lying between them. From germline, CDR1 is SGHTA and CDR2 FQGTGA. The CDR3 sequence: CASSASGSYNEQFF. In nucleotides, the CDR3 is TGTGCCAGCAGCGCCAGCGGGTCCTACAATGAGCAGTTCTTC.

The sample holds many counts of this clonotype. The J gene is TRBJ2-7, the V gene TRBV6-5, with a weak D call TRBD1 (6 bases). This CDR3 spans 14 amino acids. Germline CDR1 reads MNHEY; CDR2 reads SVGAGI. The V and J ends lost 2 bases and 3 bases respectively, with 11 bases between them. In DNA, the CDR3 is TGTGCCAGCAGTTACCGCCGGGACATCTACGAGCAGTACTTC. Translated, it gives CASSYRRDIYEQYF.